This T cell receptor (beta chain) is drawn from a study of PD-L1 blockade in urothelial cancer. Data came from immunoSEQ multiplex PCR; TCRdb stores just in-frame clones and leaves some out. The table shows tens of thousands of clones, with approximately 86% occurring only once. Only one count was recorded for this clone. Sequences were derived from PBMCs, sampled around atezolizumab (anti-PD-L1) treatment. This receptor was obtained from a man in his forties or fifties with urothelial cancer.

This chain's CDR3 is CASNEQAGAAYGYTF. The CDR3 DNA is TGTGCCAGTAACGAGCAGGCAGGGGCTGCGTATGGCTACACCTTC. This chain links TRBV19 with TRBJ1-2, with a weak D call TRBD1 (6 bases). Germline CDR1 is LNHDA and CDR2 is SQIVND (reference sequence). With 7 bases removed from V and 5 bases from J, the gap between germline ends came to 20 bases. There are 15 residues in the CDR3. Supplemented by reference TRBV19 and TRBJ1-2, the full variable domain reads DGGITQSPKYLFRKEGQNVTLSCEQNLNHDAMYWYRQDPGQGLRLIYYSQIVNDFQKGDIAEGYSVSREKKESFPLTVTSAQKNPTAFYLCASNEQAGAAYGYTFGSGTRLTVV.